This is a list of T cell receptor beta chains from one sample in a study of blood T cell repertoires in COVID-19. Using immunoSEQ multiplex PCR, the repertoire was profiled, and TCRdb retains in-frame clones only, with some absent. The sample holds approximately 330,000 clones, around 87% seen once. Source material: peripheral blood. The receptors were gathered from a middle-aged woman with COVID-19, enrolled during active disease. CDR3s include the opening cysteine and the closing phenylalanine or tryptophan. A D gene is named only where the DNA matches it firmly. Not all rows give a size; the values are once, few, many and, for expanded clones, a class.

cdr3_aa: CASRTGTGGSPLHF
cdr3_nt: TGTGCCAGCAGGACCGGGACAGGGGGTTCACCCCTCCACTTT
cdr3_length: 14
j_call: TRBJ1-6
d_call: TRBD1
v_call: TRBV28
clone_size: .

cdr3_aa: CASSVHRGRVTGELFF
cdr3_nt: TGTGCCAGCAGTGTACACAGGGGGCGCGTCACCGGGGAGCTGTTTTTT
cdr3_length: 16
j_call: TRBJ2-2
d_call: TRBD1
v_call: TRBV28
clone_size: .

cdr3_aa: CASSLGQAGSEQYF
cdr3_nt: TGTGCCAGCAGTTTAGGACAGGCTGGTTCCGAGCAGTACTTC
cdr3_length: 14
j_call: TRBJ2-7
d_call: TRBD1
v_call: TRBV6-2/TRBV6-3
clone_size: .

cdr3_aa: CASSLAGQGISKLNEKLFF
cdr3_nt: TGTGCCAGCAGCTTAGCCGGGCAGGGGATTTCCAAGCTTAATGAAAAACTGTTTTTT
cdr3_length: 19
j_call: TRBJ1-4
d_call: .
v_call: TRBV7-9
clone_size: .

cdr3_aa: CAISVKGQGNTEAFF
cdr3_nt: TGTGCCATCAGTGTAAAGGGACAGGGGAACACTGAAGCTTTCTTT
cdr3_length: 15
j_call: TRBJ1-1
d_call: TRBD1
v_call: TRBV10-3
clone_size: .

cdr3_aa: CASSPYPSGGRNEQFF
cdr3_nt: TGTGCCAGCAGCCCCTATCCTAGCGGGGGGCGCAATGAGCAGTTCTTC
cdr3_length: 16
j_call: TRBJ2-1
d_call: TRBD2
v_call: TRBV11-2
clone_size: .

cdr3_aa: CASSNRGNTEAFF
cdr3_nt: TGTGCCAGTAGTAACAGGGGGAACACTGAAGCTTTCTTT
cdr3_length: 13
j_call: TRBJ1-1
d_call: TRBD1
v_call: TRBV25-1
clone_size: .

cdr3_aa: CAWRGQGDTEAFF
cdr3_nt: TGTGCCTGGAGGGGACAGGGGGACACTGAAGCTTTCTTT
cdr3_length: 13
j_call: TRBJ1-1
d_call: TRBD1
v_call: TRBV30
clone_size: .

cdr3_aa: CATSDPTGLAFF
cdr3_nt: TGTGCCACCAGTGACCCGACAGGTTTGGCTTTCTTT
cdr3_length: 12
j_call: TRBJ1-1
d_call: .
v_call: TRBV24-1
clone_size: .

cdr3_aa: CASSSGQGSSYEQYF
cdr3_nt: TGTGCCAGCAGTTCGGGACAGGGTAGCTCCTACGAGCAGTACTTC
cdr3_length: 15
j_call: TRBJ2-7
d_call: TRBD1
v_call: TRBV27
clone_size: .

cdr3_aa: CASTPYRERSYEQYF
cdr3_nt: TGTGCCAGTACCCCATACAGGGAAAGGAGCTACGAGCAGTACTTC
cdr3_length: 15
j_call: TRBJ2-7
d_call: .
v_call: TRBV19
clone_size: .

cdr3_aa: CAISERGQTYEQYF
cdr3_nt: TGTGCCATCAGTGAGAGGGGACAGACATACGAGCAGTACTTC
cdr3_length: 14
j_call: TRBJ2-7
d_call: TRBD1
v_call: TRBV10-3
clone_size: once

cdr3_aa: CASSFFSSGQGAPEAFF
cdr3_nt: TGCGCCAGCAGCTTTTTTAGCTCGGGACAGGGGGCTCCTGAAGCTTTCTTT
cdr3_length: 17
j_call: TRBJ1-1
d_call: TRBD1
v_call: TRBV5-1
clone_size: .

cdr3_aa: CASSQTGDGYYEQYF
cdr3_nt: TGTGCCAGCAGCCAAACAGGGGACGGTTATTACGAGCAGTACTTC
cdr3_length: 15
j_call: TRBJ2-7
d_call: TRBD1
v_call: TRBV9
clone_size: .

cdr3_aa: CASSLLAGGNKDEQFF
cdr3_nt: TGTGCCAGCAGCCTTCTAGCGGGGGGAAACAAGGATGAGCAGTTCTTC
cdr3_length: 16
j_call: TRBJ2-1
d_call: TRBD2
v_call: TRBV27
clone_size: .

cdr3_aa: CASRQGRGSGNTIYF
cdr3_nt: TGTGCCAGCAGACAGGGTCGGGGCTCTGGAAACACCATATATTTT
cdr3_length: 15
j_call: TRBJ1-3
d_call: .
v_call: TRBV6-5
clone_size: .

cdr3_aa: CASSPNIDRDYGYTF
cdr3_nt: TGCGCCAGCAGCCCCAACATCGACAGGGATTATGGCTACACCTTC
cdr3_length: 15
j_call: TRBJ1-2
d_call: TRBD1
v_call: TRBV4-1
clone_size: .

cdr3_aa: CASTAGQQETQYF
cdr3_nt: TGTGCCAGCACTGCGGGACAGCAAGAGACCCAGTACTTC
cdr3_length: 13
j_call: TRBJ2-5
d_call: .
v_call: TRBV12-3/TRBV12-4
clone_size: .

cdr3_aa: CASSPRTGVTEKLFF
cdr3_nt: TGTGCCAGCAGCCCCAGGACAGGGGTAACTGAAAAACTGTTTTTT
cdr3_length: 15
j_call: TRBJ1-4
d_call: TRBD1
v_call: TRBV7-8
clone_size: .

cdr3_aa: CASSLLIQGAFGYTF
cdr3_nt: TGTGCCAGCAGTTTACTAATACAGGGGGCGTTTGGCTACACCTTC
cdr3_length: 15
j_call: TRBJ1-2
d_call: TRBD1
v_call: TRBV28
clone_size: .

cdr3_aa: CAWSVRGASEAFF
cdr3_nt: TGTGCCTGGAGTGTACGGGGGGCCTCTGAAGCTTTCTTT
cdr3_length: 13
j_call: TRBJ1-1
d_call: .
v_call: TRBV30
clone_size: .

cdr3_aa: CASSLQGTNNSPLHF
cdr3_nt: TGTGCCAGCAGTTTACAGGGGACAAATAATTCACCCCTCCACTTT
cdr3_length: 15
j_call: TRBJ1-6
d_call: .
v_call: TRBV27
clone_size: .

cdr3_aa: CASSSPSAGGSYNEQFF
cdr3_nt: TGTGCCAGCAGCTCCCCGTCGGCGGGAGGGTCCTACAATGAGCAGTTCTTC
cdr3_length: 17
j_call: TRBJ2-1
d_call: TRBD2
v_call: TRBV5-4
clone_size: .

cdr3_aa: CASRVGQGAGKSLNEKLFF
cdr3_nt: TGTGCCAGCAGGGTAGGACAGGGGGCGGGAAAGAGCCTCAATGAAAAACTGTTTTTT
cdr3_length: 19
j_call: TRBJ1-4
d_call: TRBD1
v_call: TRBV27
clone_size: .

cdr3_aa: CASSKRSLAGATNTGELFF
cdr3_nt: TGTGCCAGCAGCAAAAGAAGCCTAGCGGGAGCCACGAACACCGGGGAGCTGTTTTTT
cdr3_length: 19
j_call: TRBJ2-2
d_call: TRBD2
v_call: TRBV7-6
clone_size: .

cdr3_aa: CASSYFRGQYEQYF
cdr3_nt: TGTGCCAGCAGTTACTTCAGGGGGCAATACGAGCAGTACTTC
cdr3_length: 14
j_call: TRBJ2-7
d_call: TRBD1
v_call: TRBV11-2
clone_size: .

cdr3_aa: CASSLGGASYGYTF
cdr3_nt: TGTGCCAGCAGCCTCGGAGGGGCCAGCTATGGCTACACCTTC
cdr3_length: 14
j_call: TRBJ1-2
d_call: .
v_call: TRBV5-6
clone_size: .

cdr3_aa: CASSLTQGVGGYEQYF
cdr3_nt: TGTGCCAGCAGCTTAACACAGGGGGTTGGTGGATACGAGCAGTACTTC
cdr3_length: 16
j_call: TRBJ2-7
d_call: TRBD1
v_call: TRBV7-9
clone_size: .

cdr3_aa: CASSLDRGFEKLFF
cdr3_nt: TGTGCCAGCAGTTTAGACAGGGGGTTTGAAAAACTGTTTTTT
cdr3_length: 14
j_call: TRBJ1-4
d_call: TRBD1
v_call: TRBV28
clone_size: .

cdr3_aa: CASSFPGQGSSGANVLTF
cdr3_nt: TGCGCCAGCAGCTTCCCGGGACAGGGTTCCTCTGGGGCCAACGTCCTGACTTTC
cdr3_length: 18
j_call: TRBJ2-6
d_call: TRBD1
v_call: TRBV5-1
clone_size: .

cdr3_aa: CASSLTSGEKLFF
cdr3_nt: TGTGCCAGCAGCTTAACGTCCGGGGAAAAACTGTTTTTT
cdr3_length: 13
j_call: TRBJ1-4
d_call: .
v_call: TRBV7-3
clone_size: .